The following is a T cell receptor beta chain sequence with its context. The count of this clone is one. Its antigen remains unidentified. Base quality data are lacking; no much larger clone is found one base away. Library prep was done by the immunoSEQ multiplex PCR assay. TCRdb obtained this table from immuneACCESS and retained in-frame rearrangements with V and J assigned. These tables miss some clones; where compared with another copy, unresolved V genes account for less than half of the shortfall, and the remainder is unexplained. This sample gives approximately 140,000 clones in total; 94% of them show up just once. Under 15% of the sample lies in the top ten. The data stem from a study of control samples from healthy donors and cancer patients (dated by TCRdb to 2018 to 2021). Ends trimmed: V by 4 bases, J by 4 bases; bases unmatched to a gene: 3. From the germline V gene, CDR1 is SGHRS and CDR2 is YFSETQ. Spanning cysteine to phenylalanine, the CDR3 consists of 13 amino acids. Only the CDR3 part of the read is kept: 39 bases, read in frame from the first base.

This sequence originates from a man aged 35-49 years in good health. Material for sequencing was blood. The sequence joins TRBV5-1 to TRBJ1-2; TRBD1 fits 8 bases in the junction. The CDR3 region reads CASSIGQGYGYTF. The DNA reads TGCGCCAGCAGCATCGGACAGGGCTATGGCTACACCTTC.